Presented here are 17 T cell receptor beta chains from one specimen sequenced in a study of T cell repertoires in cytomegalovirus infection. TCRdb passed the reads through MiXCR, listing each CDR3 protein once. The sample holds hundreds of thousands of distinct CDR3 sequences, about 24% seen once. The sequencing input was CD8+ T cells from PBMCs. These receptors originate from a human donor in good health (CMV status not recorded). Some clones in this sample may be carry-over from other donors' samples.

This clonotype turned up a few times. An end of the junction does not agree with germline; a read error may underlie this. The chain recombines TRBV15 with TRBJ1-1; 11 bases agree with TRBD1. Looked up from germline, CDR1 is LNHNV and CDR2 is YYDKDF (reference sequence). This CDR3 region has 11 residues. The CDR3 spells CATSGTGGESF. The CDR3 bases are TGTGCCACCAGCGGGACAGGGGGGGAGAGCTTT.

This clonotype was observed a few times. V usage is TRBV20-1 and J usage is TRBJ2-5; D unclear. The CDR3 is 11 residues long. Trimming removed 6 bases from V and 2 bases from J, with 7 bases in between. Germline CDR1 and CDR2: DFQATT and SNEGSKA (reference sequence). CDR3 region: CSAPPQETQYF. The DNA for the CDR3 is TGCAGTGCCCCACCTCAAGAGACCCAGTACTTC.

This clonotype was observed a few times. The chain carries TRBV28 and TRBJ1-1; D not certain. Germline-derived CDR1 and CDR2 are MDHEN and SYDVKM. The V and J ends lost 4 bases and 0 bases respectively, with 9 bases between them. The CDR3 is 14 amino acids. For the CDR3, the DNA is TGTGCCAGCAGTTGGGCGGGGATGAACACTGAAGCTTTCTTT. Its protein is CASSWAGMNTEAFF.

Comments on this clonotype: A much larger clone sits a single nucleotide away, making a read error possible. The V and J genes are TRBV5-4 and TRBJ2-1, with 12 bases that match TRBD1. J was trimmed by 6 bases and V by 3 bases; bases with no gene match: 4. This CDR3 has 15 residues. Germline assignment: CDR1 SGHNT and CDR2 YYREEE (reference sequence). The DNA for the CDR3 is TGTGCCAGCAGCTCCCGGGACAGGGGGCTCAATGAGCAGTTCTTC. Translation: CASSSRDRGLNEQFF.

This clonotype was seen only a few times. This rearrangement joins TRBV7-9 to TRBJ1-5, with 10 bases aligning to TRBD1. Trimming removed 5 bases from V and 4 bases from J; junction bases left unmatched: 11. Germline assignment: CDR1 SEHNR and CDR2 FQNEAQ (reference sequence). The CDR3 totals 17 residues. CDR3 region: CASSTSSGTGVNQPQHF. In nucleotides, the CDR3 is TGTGCCAGCAGCACTAGCTCCGGGACAGGGGTTAATCAGCCCCAGCATTTT.

This clonotype appeared many times. V is TRBV7-2 and J is TRBJ2-4; D possibly corresponds to TRBD2 (6 bases). Germline CDR1 and CDR2: SGHTA and FQGNSA. The CDR3 consists of 15 residues. Trimming pared 5 bases from V and 5 bases from J, leaving 16 bases between. This chain's CDR3 is CASSVLSGEENIQYF. The DNA for the CDR3 is TGTGCCAGCAGCGTTCTTTCCGGGGAGGAAAACATTCAGTACTTC.

This clonotype was found many times. The chain joins TRBV12-5 to TRBJ2-3, with D tentatively TRBD2 (5 bases). Germline V gene data show CDR1 as LGHNT and CDR2 as FRNRAP. CDR3 length: 14 residues. V lost 5 bases, J lost 4 bases, and 13 bases lay in between. CDR3 DNA sequence: TGTGCTAGTGGTCCCTCCGGGGTTGCAGATACGCAGTATTTT. Translated: CASGPSGVADTQYF. Full variable domain (missing parts from reference TRBV12-5 and TRBJ2-3): DARVTQTPRHKVTEMGQEVTMRCQPILGHNTVFWYRQTMMQGLELLAYFRNRAPLDDSGMPKDRFSAEMPDATLATLKIQPSEPRDSAVYFCASGPSGVADTQYFGPGTRLTVL.

This clonotype was found once. CDR3 in amino acids: CATNIDRHSNQPQHF. The DNA for the CDR3 is TGTGCCACCAACATAGACAGGCATAGCAATCAGCCCCAGCATTTT. The V and J genes are TRBV15 and TRBJ1-5; perhaps TRBD1 as D (6 bases). Per the germline V gene, CDR1 is LNHNV and CDR2 is YYDKDF (reference sequence). V shed 7 bases and J shed 0 bases, with 13 bases lying between them. This CDR3 has 15 amino acids.

This clonotype has only a few counts. The chain is built from TRBV28 and TRBJ1-3; D is unresolved. The CDR3 loop spans 15 amino acids. Germline-derived CDR1 and CDR2 are MDHEN and SYDVKM. Trimming took 3 bases from V and 0 from J, leaving 9 bases between them. The CDR3 nucleotides read TGTGCCAGCAGTTTTGACACCCGCTCTGGAAACACCATATATTTT. It yields the protein CASSFDTRSGNTIYF.

To note about this clonotype: This could be a read error, since a much larger clone is one nucleotide away. The chain links TRBV7-9 to TRBJ1-1; no reliable D call. This CDR3 has 12 residues. Per germline, CDR1 SEHNR and CDR2 FQNEAQ (reference sequence). Between the trimmed V and J ends, which lost 0 bases and 5 bases, there was a span of 4 bases. The CDR3, as DNA: TGTGCCAGCAGCTTAGCGAAGACTGAAGCTTTCTTT. It codes for CASSLAKTEAFF.

This chain links TRBV7-9 with TRBJ2-2, with 11 bases identical to TRBD2. The CDR3 consists of 17 residues. CDR1 and CDR2 from the germline V gene are SEHNR and FQNEAQ (reference sequence). J was trimmed by 3 bases and V by 4 bases; bases with no gene match: 7. DNA of the CDR3: TGTGCCAGCAGCTCGCTATGGGGACTAGCGGACACCGGGGAGCTGTTTTTT. Protein sequence: CASSSLWGLADTGELFF.

V usage is TRBV7-9 and J usage is TRBJ1-1; perhaps TRBD1 as D (6 bases). Germline V lookup: CDR1 SEHNR, CDR2 FQNEAQ (reference sequence). The CDR3 totals 14 residues. V was cut by 4 bases and J by 6 bases, with 15 bases left in between. For the CDR3, the DNA is TGTGCCAGCAGCTCCCCCACAGGGCGTCCTGAAGCTTTCTTT. This gives the protein CASSSPTGRPEAFF.

This clonotype was observed a few times. The J gene is TRBJ1-2, the V gene TRBV6-1; D is unclear. Germline CDR1 is MNHNS and CDR2 is SASEGT. The CDR3 length is 14 residues. V was pared by 1 base and J by 2 bases, with 8 bases between. The CDR3: CASSEVVDNYGYTF. CDR3 bases: TGTGCCAGCAGTGAAGTGGTGGACAACTATGGCTACACCTTC.

A remark on this clonotype: A much larger clone lies a single base off, so this may be a read error. The chain recombines TRBV28 with TRBJ1-5, with 7 bases fitting TRBD1. There are 13 residues in the CDR3. Germline V CDR1 and CDR2: MDHEN, SYDVKM. DNA of the CDR3: TGTGTCAGCAGCCCGACAGGGATGCAGCCCCAGCATTTT. It codes for CVSSPTGMQPQHF.

This clonotype was seen ten or more times. This sequence joins TRBV7-2 and TRBJ1-2; D may be TRBD1 (5 bases). Trimming took off 3 bases at V and 5 bases at J, with 19 bases between the two ends. The germline V gene has CDR1 SGHTA and CDR2 FQGNSA. CDR3 length equals 16 residues. The CDR3 bases are TGTGCCAGCAGCTTCCCTTTACGGGGACCAGAGTATGGCTACACCTTC. This translates into CASSFPLRGPEYGYTF.

The CDR3 coding sequence is TGTGCCAGCAGTTTCATAATGACGGCTAGGGCCAACGTCCTGACTTTC. Translating it yields CASSFIMTARANVLTF. The chain employs TRBV27 and TRBJ2-6; D is uncertain. Germline V gene lookup returns CDR1 MNHEY and CDR2 SMNVEV (reference sequence). V lost 3 bases, J lost 5 bases, and 14 bases lay in between. This CDR3 is 16 amino acids long.

This clonotype was picked up many times. This chain links TRBV7-6 with TRBJ2-3, with D unclear. CDR3 length equals 15 residues. The ends were cut back, 2 bases at V and 5 bases at J, with 14 bases in the middle. Germline V CDR1 and CDR2: SGHVS, FNYEAQ. CDR3 protein: CASSLPDGVGDTQYF. CDR3 nucleotide sequence: TGTGCCAGCAGCTTACCCGACGGAGTAGGAGATACGCAGTATTTT.